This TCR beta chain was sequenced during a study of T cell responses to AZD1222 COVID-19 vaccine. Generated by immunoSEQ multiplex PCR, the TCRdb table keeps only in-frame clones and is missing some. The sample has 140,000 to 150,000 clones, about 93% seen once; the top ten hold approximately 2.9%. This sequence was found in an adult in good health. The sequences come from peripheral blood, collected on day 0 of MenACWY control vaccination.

The CDR3 DNA sequence: TGTGCCATCAGCGCAGGGGGCCGCAATCAGCCCCAGCATTTT. It encodes CAISAGGRNQPQHF. The chain uses TRBV10-3 and TRBJ1-5; 8 bases map to TRBD1. The germline CDR1 and CDR2 sequences are ENHRY and SYGVKD. The CDR3 contains 14 residues. Losses at the gene ends were 6 bases for V and 2 bases for J; bases not matched to a gene: 3.